This T cell receptor (beta chain) was sequenced during a study of blood T cell repertoires in COVID-19. Profiled with immunoSEQ multiplex PCR; TCRdb holds only in-frame clones, not every one. In the table there are about 270,000 clones, 88% of which are singletons. Trimming stripped 3 bases from V and 6 bases from J, with 15 bases between. The CDR3 runs 14 residues. This chain uses TRBV23-1 with TRBJ2-7; D is possibly TRBD1 (5 bases). TRBV23-1 carries the ORF label, with uncertain function. The sample taken for sequencing was peripheral blood. The receptor's source is a man in his sixties who had recovered from COVID-19. This chain's CDR3 is CASSQGRVGSEQYF. CDR3 bases: TGCGCCAGCAGTCAGGGCAGGGTAGGATCCGAGCAGTACTTC.